This passage covers 32 T cell receptor beta chains from one sample sequenced in a study of blood T cell repertoires in COVID-19. The data were produced by immunoSEQ multiplex PCR, yet TCRdb's version contains in-frame clones alone and is incomplete. This repertoire shows around 49,000 clones, approximately 93% found once; its top ten account for less than 1.2%. Source material: peripheral blood. The receptor source for this set is a man aged 60 to 75 with COVID-19, enrolled during active disease.

This clone was picked up one time. The V call is TRBV6-6, the J call TRBJ1-2, with 9 bases aligning to TRBD1. Germline CDR1 and CDR2: MNHNY and SVGAGI (reference sequence). Trimming removed 6 bases from V and 0 bases from J; junction bases left unmatched: 8. The CDR3 runs to 16 residues. CDR3 coding DNA: TGTGCCAGCAGCGGACAGGGGACCAAGACTAACTATGGCTACACCTTC. It specifies CASSGQGTKTNYGYTF.

V and J are TRBV30 and TRBJ1-3; maybe TRBD1 (6 bases). The germline V gene encodes CDR1 GTSNPN and CDR2 SVGIG (reference sequence). Trimming removed 5 bases from V and 0 bases from J, with 17 bases in between. The CDR3 is 16 residues long. The DNA of the CDR3 is TGTGCCTGGTCTGGGGGACACACGAGCTCTGGAAACACCATATATTTT. As protein: CAWSGGHTSSGNTIYF.

The chain is built from TRBV30 and TRBJ2-7; 9 bases line up with TRBD1. The junction had 9 bases not matched to a gene; V was cut back by 3 bases and J by 3 bases. Germline values: CDR1 GTSNPN, CDR2 SVGIG (reference sequence). This CDR3 is built from 15 residues. Here the CDR3 reads CAWSEKGQGIYEQYF. The CDR3 nucleotides read TGTGCCTGGAGCGAGAAGGGACAGGGTATCTACGAGCAGTACTTC.

This clone is a singleton in its sample. The gene calls are TRBV19 and TRBJ1-5; perhaps TRBD1 as D (6 bases). Trimming took 5 bases from V and 3 from J, leaving 11 bases between them. CDR3 length: 14 residues. CDR1 is LNHDA and CDR2 is SQIVND in the germline V gene (reference sequence). In DNA, the CDR3 is TGTGCCAGTAGTCTCGGACAGTCCAATCAGCCCCAGCATTTT. It specifies CASSLGQSNQPQHF.

This chain links TRBV5-5 with TRBJ1-2; possible D gene TRBD1, 5 bases. This CDR3 has 12 residues. CDR1 SGHKS and CDR2 YYEKEE come from the germline V gene (reference sequence). With 4 bases removed from V and 6 bases from J, the gap between germline ends came to 10 bases. The CDR3, as DNA: TGTGCCAGCAGCCTGGGGCCCGATGGCTACACCTTC. This gives the protein CASSLGPDGYTF.

V usage is TRBV9 and J usage is TRBJ2-1, with 8 bases lining up with TRBD1. This CDR3 has 20 amino acids. The junction had 17 bases not matched to a gene; V was cut back by 0 bases and J by 3 bases. Germline loops: CDR1 SGDLS, CDR2 YYNGEE. In nucleotides, the CDR3 is TGTGCCAGCAGCGTAGAATCCCCCAGGGGGCATGGGCTACTCTACAATGAGCAGTTCTTC. Translation: CASSVESPRGHGLLYNEQFF.

V usage is TRBV6-1 and J usage is TRBJ2-1; 7 nucleotides align to TRBD2. There are 15 residues in the CDR3. Germline V gene sequence: CDR1 MNHNS, CDR2 SASEGT. J was trimmed by 7 bases and V by 2 bases; bases with no gene match: 8. Written as DNA, the CDR3 is TGTGCCAGCAGTGAACTAGGCGGGAGTATGAATGAGCAGTTCTTC. This encodes CASSELGGSMNEQFF.

The V and J genes are TRBV6-5 and TRBJ1-1; 12 bases line up with TRBD1. Germline V gene lookup returns CDR1 MNHEY and CDR2 SVGAGI. J gave up 10 bases and V 6 bases, and 12 bases lay outside the gene matches. The CDR3 extends over 15 amino acids. DNA for the CDR3: TGTGCCAGCAGGCTCCGGGACAGGGGGCTTTTCACAGCTTTCTTT. This sequence encodes CASRLRDRGLFTAFF.

The chain joins TRBV9 to TRBJ1-2; tentatively, D is TRBD1 (5 bases). The CDR3 covers 14 residues. Trimming took 3 bases from V and 2 from J, leaving 11 bases between them. The germline gives CDR1 SGDLS, CDR2 YYNGEE. The CDR3 DNA sequence: TGTGCCAGCAGCGGGTCCCGGGGGAACTATGGCTACACCTTC. Translating gives CASSGSRGNYGYTF.

V is TRBV7-8 and J is TRBJ1-2; 8 bases are shared with TRBD1. Germline loops: CDR1 SGHVS, CDR2 FQNEAQ. The CDR3 covers 14 residues. V lost 5 bases and J lost 0; bases outside the gene matches: 2. This CDR3 is CASSQQGANYGYTF. In DNA form, the CDR3 reads TGTGCCAGCAGCCAACAGGGGGCTAACTATGGCTACACCTTC.

Here the CDR3 reads CASRPATGEETQYF. The DNA of the CDR3 is TGTGCCAGCAGACCAGCGACAGGGGAAGAGACCCAGTACTTC. The chain employs TRBV13 and TRBJ2-5, with TRBD1 identical over 8 bases. V shed 6 bases, J shed 3 bases, and the junction held 6 bases outside the gene matches. CDR3 length: 14 residues. The germline V gene has CDR1 PRHDT and CDR2 FYEKMQ (reference sequence).

J is TRBJ2-7 and V is TRBV3-1 (or the pseudogene TRBV3-2); D is possibly TRBD2 (6 bases). This CDR3 has 11 amino acids. Germline assignment: CDR1 LGHDT and CDR2 YNNKEL (reference sequence). Trimming shortened V by 4 bases and J by 7 bases, and 8 bases separated the two germline ends. The CDR3 region has the DNA TGTGCCAGCAGCCTCGGGGGAGAGCAGTACTTC. It encodes CASSLGGEQYF.

In its sample, this clone was seen a few times. The chain recombines TRBV28 with TRBJ2-7; TRBD2 matches 10 bases. The CDR3 contains 15 residues. V lost 9 bases to trimming and J lost 2 bases; unmatched junction nucleotides: 10. Germline V lookup: CDR1 MDHEN, CDR2 SYDVKM. The DNA of the CDR3 is TGTGCCAGAATCTCTGTAGCGGGAGGCCCCTACGAGCAGTACTTC. Protein sequence: CARISVAGGPYEQYF.

V is TRBV5-6 and J is TRBJ2-1; 12 bases are a match to TRBD2. The ends lost 3 bases at V and 7 bases at J; junction bases unmatched: 11. Germline V gene sequence: CDR1 SGHDT, CDR2 YYEEEE. The length of the CDR3 is 17 residues. This CDR3 is CASSSSGLAGGRNEQFF. For the CDR3, the DNA is TGTGCCAGCAGCTCCTCCGGCCTAGCGGGAGGGAGGAATGAGCAGTTCTTC. Full variable domain (missing parts from reference TRBV5-6 and TRBJ2-1): DAGVTQSPTHLIKTRGQQVTLRCSPKSGHDTVSWYQQALGQGPQFIFQYYEEEERQRGNFPDRFSGHQFPNYSSELNVNALLLGDSALYLCASSSSGLAGGRNEQFFGPGTRLTVL.

This clone was found once. This chain joins TRBV2 and TRBJ2-4; 8 nucleotides agree with TRBD2. Germline values: CDR1 SNHLY, CDR2 FYNNEI. V shed 3 bases, J shed 11 bases, and the junction held 9 bases outside the gene matches. The CDR3 length is 14 residues. The CDR3 is CASSDTGLVVFQYF. For the CDR3, the DNA is TGTGCCAGCAGTGATACGGGACTAGTAGTTTTTCAGTACTTC.

The chain couples TRBV18 to TRBJ1-6, with D possibly being TRBD1 (5 bases). The CDR3 has 13 residues. Germline assignment: CDR1 KGHSH and CDR2 LQKENI. V gave up 6 bases and J gave up 15 bases, with 18 bases separating them. CDR3 DNA sequence: TGTGCCAGCTCCCCCAAGACGGGACTTGACCTCCACTTT. Protein product: CASSPKTGLDLHF.

This chain joins TRBV27 and TRBJ1-2; D is ambiguous. This CDR3 has 12 amino acids. Germline values: CDR1 MNHEY, CDR2 SMNVEV (reference sequence). V lost 5 bases and J 8 bases, leaving 12 bases between the germline ends. CDR3 in amino acids: CASSAAVGGYTF. The CDR3 region has the DNA TGTGCCAGCAGTGCCGCTGTGGGCGGCTACACCTTC.

The rearrangement links TRBV28 to TRBJ1-1; 7 bases match TRBD1. J lost 12 bases, V lost 5 bases, and 9 bases had no gene match. Per the germline V gene, CDR1 is MDHEN and CDR2 is SYDVKM. This CDR3 comprises 12 residues. The chain's CDR3 is CASSTLPTGTFF. The DNA of the CDR3 is TGTGCCAGCAGTACGTTACCGACAGGGACTTTCTTT.

The CDR3 region is CASSRGQGAIEAFF. The DNA for the CDR3 is TGTGCCAGCTCAAGAGGACAGGGGGCAATTGAAGCTTTCTTT. This chain connects TRBV18 to TRBJ1-1; 11 nucleotides align to TRBD1. CDR3 length equals 14 residues. V lost 5 bases to trimming and J lost 7 bases; unmatched junction nucleotides: 6. CDR1 is KGHSH and CDR2 is LQKENI in the germline V gene.

This rearrangement joins TRBV11-2 to TRBJ1-1; weak D call: TRBD1 (5 bases). Trimming stripped 0 bases from V and 6 bases from J, with 11 bases between. Germline CDR1 SGHAT, CDR2 FQNNGV. CDR3 length: 14 residues. The CDR3 DNA sequence: TGTGCCAGCAGCTTAGAGGGGAAGGGGTCTGAAGCTTTCTTT. Translation: CASSLEGKGSEAFF.

The gene calls are TRBV3-1 (or the pseudogene TRBV3-2) and TRBJ1-1; TRBD1 matches 8 bases. Germline CDR1 is LGHDT and CDR2 is YNNKEL (reference sequence). The CDR3 is made up of 14 amino acids. The V segment lost 3 bases and the J segment 7 bases; nucleotides outside the gene matches: 7. DNA of the CDR3: TGTGCCAGCAGCCAGGCCAGGGGGCTAGGTGAAGCTTTCTTT. Protein sequence: CASSQARGLGEAFF.

This chain connects TRBV4-3 to TRBJ2-3; no definite D call. The CDR3 has 16 residues. Trimming removed 0 bases at V and 4 bases at J, with 14 bases between. Germline assignment: CDR1 LGHNA and CDR2 YSLEER. The CDR3 nucleotides read TGCGCCAGCAGCCAAGACGGGTGGCTAGATTCAGATACGCAGTATTTT. It is translated as CASSQDGWLDSDTQYF.

The chain links TRBV5-5 to TRBJ1-5; D not resolved. Germline V gives CDR1 SGHKS, CDR2 YYEKEE (reference sequence). Between the trimmed V and J ends, which lost 4 bases and 9 bases, there was a span of 11 bases. The CDR3 consists of 12 residues. The CDR3 coding sequence is TGTGCCAGCAGCCAGGAGGGAGGGCCCCAGCATTTT. Amino acids: CASSQEGGPQHF.

The J gene is TRBJ1-2, the V gene TRBV29-1, with TRBD1 matching over 11 bases. The V gene's germline CDR1 is SQVTM and CDR2 ANQGSEA. V lost 6 bases and J lost 4; bases outside the gene matches: 4. CDR3 length: 13 amino acids. The CDR3 region is CSVAGTGGYGYTF. CDR3 coding DNA: TGCAGCGTGGCCGGGACAGGGGGCTATGGCTACACCTTC.

V is TRBV9 and J is TRBJ1-1, with 7 bases that match TRBD1. V gave up 0 bases and J gave up 1 base; unmatched junction bases: 9. This CDR3 is 17 amino acids long. CDR1 is SGDLS and CDR2 is YYNGEE in the germline V gene. The CDR3 coding sequence is TGTGCCAGCAGCGTAGACCCTAACGACAGGGCGAACACTGAAGCTTTCTTT. Protein sequence: CASSVDPNDRANTEAFF.

The rearrangement links TRBV28 to TRBJ2-7; 8 bases fit TRBD1. The CDR3 has 12 residues. Trimming took 7 bases from V and 6 from J; bases not matched to a gene: 5. Germline V gene lookup returns CDR1 MDHEN and CDR2 SYDVKM. In DNA, the CDR3 is TGTGCCAGCACCCGGACAGGGATCGAGCAGTACTTC. Encoded protein: CASTRTGIEQYF.

The gene calls are TRBV5-4 and TRBJ2-1; D might be TRBD2 (6 bases). The CDR3 runs 15 residues. V was pared by 4 bases and J by 10 bases, with 21 bases between. Germline lookup yields CDR1 SGHNT and CDR2 YYREEE (reference sequence). CDR3 protein: CASSPPWGGEGEQFF. The CDR3 DNA follows: TGTGCCAGCAGCCCCCCGTGGGGAGGAGAAGGGGAGCAGTTCTTC. The variable domain in full, with the rest retrieved from reference TRBV5-4 and TRBJ2-1, is ETGVTQSPTHLIKTRGQQVTLRCSSQSGHNTVSWYQQALGQGPQFIFQYYREEENGRGNFPPRFSGLQFPNYSSELNVNALELDDSALYLCASSPPWGGEGEQFFGPGTRLTVL.

This clone was detected only a few times. The gene calls are TRBV19 and TRBJ1-1, with a weak D call TRBD1 (6 bases). The CDR3 loop spans 13 amino acids. The germline V gene has CDR1 LNHDA and CDR2 SQIVND (reference sequence). V was clipped by 10 bases and J by 1 base, with 13 bases between them. The CDR3 region is CAKVTTGNTEAFF. The DNA for the CDR3 is TGTGCCAAAGTGACGACAGGGAACACTGAAGCTTTCTTT.

The genes are TRBV3-1 (or the pseudogene TRBV3-2) and TRBJ2-3; D ambiguous. Trimming left V 4 bases short and J 1 base short, with 12 bases between. Germline V gene data show CDR1 as LGHDT and CDR2 as YNNKEL (reference sequence). This CDR3 is built from 15 residues. For the CDR3, the DNA is TGTGCCAGCAGCCGAAGAGGCCACGGCACAGATACGCAGTATTTT. It specifies CASSRRGHGTDTQYF.

The CDR3 coding sequence is TGTGCCAGCAGCGATCAGGGGGATACGCAGTATTTT. It yields the protein CASSDQGDTQYF. The rearrangement joins TRBV6-5 to TRBJ2-3, with a possible D match to TRBD1 (6 bases). CDR3 size: 12 residues. Per the germline V gene, CDR1 is MNHEY and CDR2 is SVGAGI. V lost 6 bases and J 6 bases, leaving 10 bases between the germline ends.

The rearrangement links TRBV7-3 to TRBJ2-7; 7 nucleotides align to TRBD1. Looked up from germline, CDR1 is SGHTA and CDR2 is FQGTGA. The CDR3 length is 14 residues. V lost 5 bases, J lost 5 bases, and 9 bases stayed unmatched. CDR3 region: CASSLMGQTNEQYF. CDR3 nucleotide sequence: TGTGCCAGCAGCCTCATGGGACAGACTAACGAGCAGTACTTC.

The chain carries TRBV2 and TRBJ2-3, with D tentatively TRBD1 (6 bases). CDR1 SNHLY and CDR2 FYNNEI come from the germline V gene. V lost 3 bases and J lost 1, with 8 bases in between. The CDR3 spans 14 residues. CDR3 in DNA: TGTGCCAGCAGTGATCGGACAGGCACAGATACGCAGTATTTT. Translated: CASSDRTGTDTQYF. Looking up the rest from reference TRBV2 and TRBJ2-3 gives the full variable domain: EPEVTQTPSHQVTQMGQEVILRCVPISNHLYFYWYRQILGQKVEFLVSFYNNEISEKSEIFDDQFSVERPDGSNFTLKIRSTKLEDSAMYFCASSDRTGTDTQYFGPGTRLTVL.